Shown below are 23 T cell receptor beta chains from a single sample sequenced in a study of T cells in Graves' hyperthyroidism and ophthalmopathy. Amplification of TCR beta CDR3 regions used RNA as the template. The HTBI set primed first-round TCR CDR3 RT-PCR. TCRdb re-derived calls from the multiplex PCR reads in MiXCR, one entry per CDR3 protein. The sample carries roughly 570,000 distinct CDR3 sequences, approximately 44% recorded once. The sequencing input was peripheral blood or thyroid tissue (not recorded which). These TCRs come from a woman under 30 with Graves' hyperthyroidism.

This clonotype occurred many times. The chain carries TRBV10-3 and TRBJ2-2, with a possible D match to TRBD1 (5 bases). The CDR3 contains 15 residues. The germline V and J ends were trimmed by 7 bases and 6 bases, with 18 bases remaining between them. Germline loops: CDR1 ENHRY, CDR2 SYGVKD. CDR3 residues: CAITVGQGASGELFF. For the CDR3, the DNA is TGTGCCATCACCGTCGGGCAGGGTGCCTCCGGGGAGCTGTTTTTT.

This chain joins TRBV29-1 and TRBJ2-7; the match to TRBD1 covers 8 bases. The CDR3 is made up of 14 amino acids. Germline CDR1 and CDR2: SQVTM and ANQGSEA. The J segment lost 4 bases and the V segment lost 2 bases, leaving 7 bases of the junction unmatched. CDR3 in amino acids: CSVELRDRIYEQYF. The DNA of the CDR3 is TGCAGCGTTGAACTCCGGGACAGGATTTACGAGCAGTACTTC.

The chain couples TRBV7-3 to TRBJ1-6, with 9 bases identical to TRBD1. The J segment lost 0 bases and the V segment lost 5 bases, leaving 5 bases of the junction unmatched. There are 17 residues in the CDR3. Looked up from germline, CDR1 is SGHTA and CDR2 is FQGTGA. The CDR3 DNA follows: TGTGCCAGCAGCCATACAGGGGGCACCTCCTATAATTCACCCCTCCACTTT. Encoded protein: CASSHTGGTSYNSPLHF.

The chain links TRBV6-1 to TRBJ2-2, with TRBD2 identical over 10 bases. This CDR3 region has 13 residues. Germline CDR1 and CDR2: MNHNS and SASEGT. Germline trimming cut 7 bases from V and 11 bases from J; bases unmatched to any gene: 7. CDR3 amino acids: CASNPGLADELFF. DNA of the CDR3: TGTGCCAGCAACCCCGGACTAGCGGACGAGCTGTTTTTT.

In its sample, this clonotype was seen many times. The V and J genes are TRBV7-8 and TRBJ1-4; possible D gene TRBD1, 6 bases. Germline CDR1 is SGHVS and CDR2 is FQNEAQ. V lost 7 bases to trimming and J lost 8 bases, with 17 bases between them. The CDR3 totals 14 residues. In nucleotides, the CDR3 is TGTGCCAGCAACCTAGGGGGGGCGGAAGAAAAACTGTTTTTT. This sequence encodes CASNLGGAEEKLFF.

This clonotype turned up a few times. The J gene is TRBJ2-5, the V gene TRBV12-3 or TRBV12-4, with D maybe TRBD2 (7 bases). The CDR3 contains 18 residues. V lost 4 bases and J lost 0, with 21 bases in between. This chain's CDR3 is CASSWGGGMTVYQETQYF. The CDR3 coding sequence is TGTGCCAGCAGTTGGGGGGGGGGCATGACAGTGTACCAAGAGACCCAGTACTTC.

V gene TRBV20-1 combines with J gene TRBJ1-2; TRBD1 matches 12 bases. Trimming took 4 bases from V and 12 from J; bases not matched to a gene: 3. In germline, CDR1 is DFQATT, CDR2 SNEGSKA (reference sequence). This CDR3 is built from 11 residues. The CDR3 loop is CSATGQGADTF. For the CDR3, the DNA is TGCAGTGCTACGGGACAGGGGGCCGACACCTTC.

This clonotype was seen repeatedly, ten times or more. The V gene is TRBV2, the J gene TRBJ1-2, with 8 bases lining up with TRBD1. This CDR3 is built from 14 residues. Germline CDR1 reads SNHLY; CDR2 reads FYNNEI. V lost 6 bases and J lost 8; bases outside the gene matches: 11. In DNA, the CDR3 is TGTGCCAGCAGCGCAGGGGGCTTCTCGGTAGGCTACACCTTC. It yields the protein CASSAGGFSVGYTF.

This clonotype occurred a few times. The chain combines TRBV6-2 or TRBV6-3 with TRBJ1-4; no firm D call. The germline gives CDR1 MNHEY, CDR2 SVGEGT. V dropped 2 bases and J dropped 0 bases, with 4 bases sitting between them. This CDR3 contains 14 residues. The CDR3 here is CASSYGPTNEKLFF. Written as DNA, the CDR3 is TGTGCCAGCAGTTACGGACCAACTAATGAAAAACTGTTTTTT.

This clonotype has a count of ten or more. This chain joins TRBV7-9 and TRBJ2-7; tentatively, D is TRBD2 (5 bases). The CDR3 has 13 residues. Germline CDR1 is SEHNR and CDR2 is FQNEAQ (reference sequence). Trimming removed 5 bases from V and 4 bases from J, with 12 bases in between. The CDR3 reads CASSPFGGYEQYF. In DNA, the CDR3 is TGTGCCAGCAGCCCCTTCGGCGGGTACGAGCAGTACTTC. The variable domain in full, completed from reference TRBV7-9 and TRBJ2-7, reads DTGVSQNPRHKITKRGQNVTFRCDPISEHNRLYWYRQTLGQGPEFLTYFQNEAQLEKSRLLSDRFSAERPKGSFSTLEIQRTEQGDSAMYLCASSPFGGYEQYFGPGTRLTVT.

This clonotype appeared many times. J is TRBJ1-6 and V is TRBV14; D is unresolved. The CDR3 runs to 13 residues. CDR1 is SGHDN, CDR2 FVKESK, per germline. Trimming removed 4 bases from V and 9 bases from J, with 10 bases in between. The CDR3 loop is CASSPSLFSPLHF. In DNA form, the CDR3 reads TGTGCCAGCAGCCCCAGTTTGTTTTCACCCCTCCACTTT. Using reference TRBV14 and TRBJ1-6 for the parts outside the CDR3, the full variable domain is EAGVTQFPSHSVIEKGQTVTLRCDPISGHDNLYWYRRVMGKEIKFLLHFVKESKQDESGMPNNRFLAERTGGTYSTLKVQPAELEDSGVYFCASSPSLFSPLHFGNGTRLTVT.

J is TRBJ2-7 and V is TRBV10-3, with TRBD1 matching over 8 bases. This CDR3 is built from 14 residues. V dropped 2 bases and J dropped 12; count of bases not matched to a gene: 12. In germline, CDR1 is ENHRY, CDR2 SYGVKD. The CDR3 spells CAISERDRSAFRYF. CDR3 coding DNA: TGTGCCATCAGTGAGCGGGACAGGTCTGCGTTTCGGTACTTC.

The V call is TRBV10-3, the J call TRBJ2-7; TRBD1 agrees at 9 bases. The germline V gene encodes CDR1 ENHRY and CDR2 SYGVKD. The ends lost 3 bases at V and 12 bases at J; junction bases unmatched: 18. The CDR3 loop spans 16 amino acids. CDR3 sequence reads: CAISDRDRDKSGPLYF. The CDR3 DNA sequence: TGTGCCATCAGTGATAGGGACAGGGATAAGTCGGGGCCCCTGTACTTC.

Notes on this clonotype: The conserved final phenylalanine or tryptophan is absent from the CDR3, which likely points to a read error. Because the CDR3's place on the DNA is in doubt, the DNA is left out and the CDR3 is given as listed by TCRdb. The chain recombines TRBV10-3 with TRBJ1-3. Per the germline V gene, CDR1 is ENHRY and CDR2 is SYGVKD. Inclusive of both ends, the CDR3 amounts to 9 amino acids. This chain's CDR3 is CAIGGSEAT.

This clonotype showed up many times. The rearrangement links TRBV6-5 to TRBJ2-5, with 10 bases matching TRBD1. The trim removed 6 bases at V and 3 bases at J, leaving 19 bases unmatched. Germline CDR1 MNHEY, CDR2 SVGAGI. The CDR3 consists of 19 residues. CDR3 in amino acids: CASSPSFPGTGAGEETQYF. CDR3 nucleotides: TGTGCCAGCAGCCCATCCTTTCCCGGGACAGGGGCCGGGGAAGAGACCCAGTACTTC.

This clonotype was observed a few times. V usage is TRBV27 and J usage is TRBJ2-2; unclear D gene. The V gene lost 3 bases and the J gene lost 3 bases, with 8 bases spanning the gap. CDR1 and CDR2 from the germline V gene are MNHEY and SMNVEV (reference sequence). CDR3 length equals 14 residues. The CDR3 loop reads CASSLKLYTGELFF. CDR3 DNA: TGTGCCAGCAGTTTGAAGTTATACACCGGGGAGCTGTTTTTT.

This clonotype occurred many times. The gene calls are TRBV15 and TRBJ2-2, with a weak D call TRBD1 (7 bases). This CDR3 is 15 amino acids long. Germline CDR1 reads LNHNV; CDR2 reads YYDKDF (reference sequence). With 7 bases removed from V and 2 bases from J, the gap between germline ends came to 14 bases. The CDR3 DNA reads TGTGCCACCATTGGAGGGACAGCTAACACCGGGGAGCTGTTTTTT. It encodes CATIGGTANTGELFF.

This clonotype has at least ten counts. For the CDR3, the DNA is TGTGCCACCAGTGATTTTCGCTCACCTGGTCAGCCCCAGCATTTT. This gives the protein CATSDFRSPGQPQHF. The V and J genes are TRBV24-1 and TRBJ1-5; no reliable D call. Trimming cost V 1 base and J 6 bases, with 12 bases left between them. CDR1 is KGHDR, CDR2 SFDVKD, per germline. The CDR3 consists of 15 residues.

The V and J genes are TRBV7-8 and TRBJ1-1, with 8 bases fitting TRBD1. Per the germline V gene, CDR1 is SGHVS and CDR2 is FQNEAQ. Trimming removed 4 bases from V and 1 base from J; junction bases left unmatched: 14. The CDR3 extends over 18 amino acids. CDR3 residues: CASSSPGQVSFGNTEAFF. For the CDR3, the DNA is TGTGCCAGCAGCTCCCCGGGACAGGTATCATTTGGGAACACTGAAGCTTTCTTT.

The J gene is TRBJ2-5, the V gene TRBV2; 9 bases are shared with TRBD1. The CDR3 is made up of 13 amino acids. Germline loops: CDR1 SNHLY, CDR2 FYNNEI. V was pared by 9 bases and J by 9 bases, with 11 bases of the junction left unmatched. This CDR3 is CASVGQGNQPQYF. The DNA for the CDR3 is TGTGCCAGTGTGGGACAGGGCAATCAGCCCCAGTACTTC.

This CDR3 is CSVAGGFDEQYF. The CDR3 DNA follows: TGCAGCGTAGCGGGAGGGTTCGACGAGCAGTACTTC. This rearrangement joins TRBV29-1 to TRBJ2-7, with TRBD2 identical over 10 bases. The CDR3 spans 12 residues. Germline V CDR1 and CDR2: SQVTM, ANQGSEA. Trimming removed 6 bases from V and 5 bases from J; junction bases left unmatched: 4.

This clonotype was seen only a few times. The chain carries TRBV7-9 and TRBJ1-2, with no clear D. Germline V gene lookup returns CDR1 SEHNR and CDR2 FQNEAQ (reference sequence). The CDR3 has 13 residues. V was pared by 0 bases and J by 6 bases, with 8 bases between. The CDR3 bases are TGTGCCAGCAGCTTAGCGAGTATTAATGGCTACACCTTC. Its protein is CASSLASINGYTF.

The chain has TRBV20-1 and TRBJ1-2; no clear D gene. The V end lost 6 bases, the J end lost 3 bases, and 26 bases lay between the germline ends. The germline gives CDR1 DFQATT, CDR2 SNEGSKA (reference sequence). The CDR3 covers 17 residues. The CDR3 nucleotides read TGCAGTGCCAGCAGCCTGGCGTTTCGAGGCCCATACTATGGCTACACCTTC. It yields the protein CSASSLAFRGPYYGYTF.